The T cell receptor beta chain under discussion was sequenced for a study of cytomegalovirus exposure and HLA in healthy donors. The V end lost 2 bases, the J end lost 1 base, and 5 bases lay between the germline ends. Germline V CDR1 and CDR2: SGHTA, FQGNSA. This CDR3 comprises 13 residues. Primers included in the PCR were 60 Vbeta and 13 Jbeta primers. Generated by immunoSEQ multiplex PCR, the TCRdb table keeps only in-frame clones and is missing some. The sample consists of around 190,000 clones, approximately 80% of them appearing once. This chain connects TRBV7-2 to TRBJ1-1; D is unresolved. The origin of this receptor is a female donor in good health and CMV-seronegative. Sequencing input: PBMCs. For the CDR3, the DNA is TGTGCCAGCAGCTTATCCAGGAACACTGAAGCTTTCTTT. As protein: CASSLSRNTEAFF.